A selection of T cell receptor beta chains follows, all from one sample in a study of Ad26.COV2.S vaccination and SARS-CoV-2 variants. Sequenced by immunoSEQ multiplex PCR; TCRdb stores in-frame clones only, minus some. The sample consists of around 300,000 clones, about 85% of them appearing once. The input for sequencing was peripheral blood, taken in a trial of Ad26.COV2.S vaccine versus placebo. These receptors were collected from a person aged 18-60 years who received the Ad26.COV2.S COVID-19 vaccine or a placebo. Each CDR3 is given with its conserved first and last residue. D genes are given only for firm matches. Only part of the rows carry a size: once, few, many, or a class if the clone is expanded.

TRBJ2-7 NA TRBV7-9 NA TGTGCCAGCAGCTTAGGTCGTTACGAGCAGTACTTC CASSLGRYEQYF
TRBJ2-2 NA TRBV4-1 NA TGCGCCAGCAGCCAAGGTCTGAACACCGGGGAGCTGTTTTTT CASSQGLNTGELFF
TRBJ1-4 NA TRBV14 NA TGTGCCAGCAGCCGGACAGAATTAAATGAAAAACTGTTTTTT CASSRTELNEKLFF
TRBJ1-5 NA TRBV6-5 NA TGTGCCAGCAGTTACTCGAAGAATAGCAATCAGCCCCAGCATTTT CASSYSKNSNQPQHF
TRBJ1-5 NA TRBV30 NA TGTGCCTGGAGTGTATTGGGGAGAAATCAGCCCCAGCATTTT CAWSVLGRNQPQHF
TRBJ1-5 NA TRBV6-5 NA TGTGCCAGCAGGGGGTACGATGTGAACGGGCAGCCCCAGCATTTT CASRGYDVNGQPQHF
TRBJ1-3 NA TRBV5-4 NA TGTGCCAGCAGCCCCACCGGGCCTAACTCTGGAAACACCATATATTTT CASSPTGPNSGNTIYF
TRBJ1-1 NA TRBV10-3 NA TGTGCCATCGGTAGGGGCACTGAAGCTTTCTTT CAIGRGTEAFF
TRBJ1-1 NA TRBV19 NA TGTGCCAGTAGTTCGCCCCGCGGGACTCAGAACACTGAAGCTTTCTTT CASSSPRGTQNTEAFF
TRBJ2-7 once TRBV6-2/TRBV6-3 NA TGTGCCAGCAGTTACGATCGGGAGTGGGGCGAGCAGTACTTC CASSYDREWGEQYF
TRBJ2-5 NA TRBV4-3 TRBD1 TGCGCCAGCAGCCCGACAGGGTATTACGAGACCCAGTACTTC CASSPTGYYETQYF
TRBJ1-1 NA TRBV6-5 NA TGTGCCAGCAGTTACTCAGGGACACATTCAGACACTGAAGCTTTCTTT CASSYSGTHSDTEAFF
TRBJ1-6 NA TRBV10-3 NA TGTGCCATCGGAGTCAGGTCGCAAAGTAATTCACCCCTCCACTTT CAIGVRSQSNSPLHF